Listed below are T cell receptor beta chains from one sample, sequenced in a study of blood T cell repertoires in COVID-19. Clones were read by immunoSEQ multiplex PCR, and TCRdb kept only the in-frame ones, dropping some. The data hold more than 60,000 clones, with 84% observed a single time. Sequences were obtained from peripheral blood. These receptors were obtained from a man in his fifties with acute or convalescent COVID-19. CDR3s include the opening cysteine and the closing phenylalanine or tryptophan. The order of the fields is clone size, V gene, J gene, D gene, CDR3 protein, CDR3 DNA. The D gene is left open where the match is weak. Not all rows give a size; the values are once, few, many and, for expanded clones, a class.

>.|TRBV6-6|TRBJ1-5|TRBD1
CASSMGTGYQPQHF
TGTGCCAGCAGTATGGGGACAGGGTATCAGCCCCAGCATTTT
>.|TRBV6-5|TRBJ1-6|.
CASRVEGRSPLHF
TGTGCCAGCAGGGTGGAGGGAAGGTCACCCCTCCACTTT
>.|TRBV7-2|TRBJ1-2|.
CASSLEGYGYTF
TGTGCCAGCAGCTTAGAGGGGTATGGCTACACCTTC
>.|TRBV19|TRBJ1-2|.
CASSIDPVGGGYTF
TGTGCCAGTAGTATTGATCCGGTCGGTGGTGGCTACACCTTC
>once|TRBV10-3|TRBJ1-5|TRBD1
CAITGTENQPQHF
TGTGCCATCACCGGGACAGAAAATCAGCCCCAGCATTTT
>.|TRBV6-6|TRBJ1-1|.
CASSTDSKSEAFF
TGTGCCAGCAGTACCGACAGTAAATCTGAAGCTTTCTTT
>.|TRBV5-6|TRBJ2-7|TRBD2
CASTHPPRGEAYEQYF
TGTGCCAGCACCCATCCCCCGCGGGGGGAAGCTTACGAGCAGTACTTC
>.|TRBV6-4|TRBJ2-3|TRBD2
CASSASLAATQYF
TGTGCCAGCAGTGCCTCTCTAGCGGCGACGCAGTATTTT
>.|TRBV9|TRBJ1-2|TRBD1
CASSYRDRGNYGYTF
TGTGCCAGCAGCTACCGGGACAGGGGTAACTATGGCTACACCTTC
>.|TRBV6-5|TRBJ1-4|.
CASMRADNEKLFF
TGTGCCAGCATGCGAGCTGATAATGAAAAACTGTTTTTT
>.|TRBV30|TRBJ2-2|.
CAWSHTGSGELFF
TGTGCCTGGAGCCATACAGGGTCCGGGGAGCTGTTTTTT
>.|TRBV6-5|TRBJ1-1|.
CASTAGPANTEAFF
TGTGCCAGCACTGCGGGACCCGCGAACACTGAAGCTTTCTTT
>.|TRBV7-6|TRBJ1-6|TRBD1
CASSLGRQGISPLHF
TGTGCCAGCAGCTTAGGTAGACAGGGAATTTCACCCCTCCACTTT
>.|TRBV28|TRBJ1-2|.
CASSRGGDYGYTF
TGTGCCAGCAGCCGGGGGGGCGACTATGGCTACACCTTC
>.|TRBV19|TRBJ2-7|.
CASSIGLSPYEQYF
TGTGCCAGTAGTATTGGACTCAGCCCCTACGAGCAGTACTTC
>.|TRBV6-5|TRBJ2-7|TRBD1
CASKGQGAYEQYF
TGTGCCAGCAAGGGACAGGGGGCTTACGAGCAGTACTTC
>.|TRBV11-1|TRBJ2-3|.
CASSKQVLTADTQYF
TGTGCCAGCAGCAAACAGGTCCTTACAGCAGATACGCAGTATTTT
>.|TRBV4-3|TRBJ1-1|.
CASSHAVNTEAFF
TGCGCCAGCAGCCACGCGGTGAACACTGAAGCTTTCTTT
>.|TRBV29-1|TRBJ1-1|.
CSVLDGMNTEAFF
TGCAGCGTTCTTGACGGGATGAACACTGAAGCTTTCTTT
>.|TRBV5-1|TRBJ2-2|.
CASSQLETNTGELFF
TGCGCCAGCAGCCAACTAGAGACGAACACCGGGGAGCTGTTTTTT
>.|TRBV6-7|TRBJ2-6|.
CASSYSFSSGANVLTF
TGTGCCAGCAGTTACTCATTCAGCTCTGGGGCCAACGTCCTGACTTTC
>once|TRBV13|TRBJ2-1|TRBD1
CASSLQGALDWRDEQFF
TGTGCCAGCAGCTTACAGGGGGCGTTGGATTGGCGCGATGAGCAGTTCTTC
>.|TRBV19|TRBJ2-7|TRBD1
CASSSIQGSSYEQYF
TGTGCCAGTAGTTCTATACAGGGGTCCTCCTACGAGCAGTACTTC
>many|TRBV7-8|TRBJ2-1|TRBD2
CASNKGLAGTYNEQFF
TGTGCCAGCAATAAAGGACTAGCGGGAACCTACAATGAGCAGTTCTTC
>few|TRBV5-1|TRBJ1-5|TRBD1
CASSSRTGDQPQHF
TGCGCCAGCAGCTCGAGGACAGGGGACCAGCCCCAGCATTTT
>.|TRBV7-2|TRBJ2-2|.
CASSGSGPGGELFF
TGTGCCAGCAGCGGGAGCGGGCCGGGGGGGGAGCTGTTTTTT
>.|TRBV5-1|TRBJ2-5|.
CASGSPGSQETQYF
TGCGCCAGCGGAAGTCCAGGCTCTCAAGAGACCCAGTACTTC
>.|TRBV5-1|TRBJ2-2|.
CASSLDPPGHNTGELFF
TGCGCCAGCAGCTTGGACCCTCCGGGACACAACACCGGGGAGCTGTTTTTT
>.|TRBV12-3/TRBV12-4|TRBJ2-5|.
CASSLVGQETQYF
TGTGCCAGCAGTTTGGTCGGCCAAGAGACCCAGTACTTC
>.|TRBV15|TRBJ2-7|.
CATSRGGSSNEQYF
TGTGCCACCAGCAGGGGTGGGAGTAGCAACGAGCAGTACTTC
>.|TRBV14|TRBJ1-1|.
CASSHNAGTPNTEAFF
TGTGCCAGCAGCCATAACGCCGGGACACCGAACACTGAAGCTTTCTTT
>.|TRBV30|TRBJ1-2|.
CALSRTRYNYGYTF
TGTGCTTTAAGTCGAACGCGGTACAACTATGGCTACACCTTC
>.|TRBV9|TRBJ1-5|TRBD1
CASSATGEGNQPQHF
TGTGCCAGCAGCGCCACAGGGGAGGGCAATCAGCCCCAGCATTTT
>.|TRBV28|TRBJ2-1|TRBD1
CASRQGYEQFF
TGTGCCAGCAGACAGGGGTATGAGCAGTTCTTC
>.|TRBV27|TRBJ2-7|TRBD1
CASSSTGGPTYEQYF
TGTGCCAGCAGTTCGACAGGGGGCCCGACCTACGAGCAGTACTTC
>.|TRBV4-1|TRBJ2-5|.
CASSYGLNEETQYF
TGCGCCAGCAGTTACGGACTGAACGAAGAGACCCAGTACTTC
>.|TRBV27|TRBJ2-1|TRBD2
CASTPGGPGEQFF
TGTGCCAGCACCCCGGGAGGGCCGGGGGAGCAGTTCTTC
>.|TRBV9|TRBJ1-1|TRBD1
CASSVGDRGSGAFF
TGTGCCAGCAGCGTAGGGGACAGGGGTTCGGGAGCTTTCTTT
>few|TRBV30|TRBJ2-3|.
CAWSPGVGTQYF
TGTGCCTGGAGCCCCGGGGTGGGTACGCAGTATTTT
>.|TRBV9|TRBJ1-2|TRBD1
CASSTGTGGYGYTF
TGTGCCAGCAGCACCGGGACAGGGGGCTACGGCTACACCTTC